This paragraph covers one T cell receptor beta chain sequence. Its antigen is not identified. In the authors' methods: Owing to the provision of junction-only sequences devoid of quality scores by immunoSEQ, filtering differed. Here immunoSEQ multiplex PCR was the method, and the copy in TCRdb shows in-frame clones only, minus some. V, J and clone size are those of that table, while D and trimming were read from the DNA. The data contain approximately 2,300,000 clones, 85% to 95% of them singletons. This record comes from a study of shared clonotypes between healthy human individuals. The CDR3 covers 17 residues. Germline V gene data show CDR1 as MNHNS and CDR2 as SASEGT. Trimming removed 1 base at V and 1 base at J, with 13 bases between. General study points: Naive subsets generally exceeded memory subsets in estimated richness. Against clonotypes common to all four donors, non-shared ones had lower generation probabilities.

The chain recombines TRBV6-1 with TRBJ1-4; D might be TRBD1 (6 bases). The sample comprised naive CD4+ T cells from PBMCs. Subset: CD45RA+ positively selected. This receptor was identified in a man aged 18 to 29 in good health. Some clones in this sample may be carry-over from other donors' samples. This chain's CDR3 is CASSEGAGVGTNEKLFF. CDR3 nucleotides: TGTGCCAGCAGTGAAGGGGCAGGGGTGGGAACTAATGAAAAACTGTTTTTT.